The 24 T cell receptor beta chains below all came from one sample that was sequenced in a study of blood T cell repertoires in COVID-19. Libraries were prepared by immunoSEQ multiplex PCR; TCRdb keeps only in-frame clonotypes and omits some of them. Here the sample spans roughly 170,000 clones, around four fifths being singletons. The sample taken for sequencing was PBMCs or T cells enriched from blood (not recorded which). The source is a woman aged 45-65 years in a cohort exposed to, infected with or recovered from COVID-19 (not recorded which).

The chain joins TRBV7-2 to TRBJ2-5, with 12 bases matching TRBD1. Trimming cost V 5 bases and J 6 bases; bases outside gene matches: 13. This CDR3 is 17 amino acids long. The germline V gene has CDR1 SGHTA and CDR2 FQGNSA. As DNA, the CDR3 is TGTGCCAGCAGCCTGGGCTCGGGACAGGGGGCGGTAAAGACCCAGTACTTC. It specifies CASSLGSGQGAVKTQYF.

J is TRBJ2-2 and V is TRBV9; D is unclear. V shed 0 bases and J shed 3 bases, with 15 bases lying between them. CDR1 and CDR2 from the germline V gene are SGDLS and YYNGEE. This CDR3 is built from 17 residues. This CDR3 is CASSVAPGWQDTGELFF. CDR3 sequence (DNA): TGTGCCAGCAGCGTAGCCCCCGGATGGCAGGACACCGGGGAGCTGTTTTTT.

V is TRBV15 and J is TRBJ1-2, with 10 bases that match TRBD1. Germline CDR1 reads LNHNV; CDR2 reads YYDKDF (reference sequence). The CDR3 is 15 residues long. The V gene end was trimmed by 4 bases and the J gene end by 9 bases; junction bases not matched to a gene: 11. This CDR3 reads CATSTGDRGVRSYTF. CDR3 bases: TGTGCCACCAGCACTGGGGACAGGGGAGTTAGAAGCTACACCTTC.

The chain uses TRBV4-3 and TRBJ1-2; the match to TRBD1 covers 7 bases. Unmatched junction bases numbered 4, after V lost 0 bases and J lost 3 bases. The germline V gene encodes CDR1 LGHNA and CDR2 YSLEER. CDR3 size: 15 residues. The chain's CDR3 is CASSQDKGQYYGYTF. CDR3 nucleotides: TGCGCCAGCAGCCAAGATAAGGGACAGTACTATGGCTACACCTTC.

The gene calls are TRBV28 and TRBJ2-2, with a possible D match to TRBD2 (5 bases). V was cut by 2 bases and J by 4 bases, with 11 bases left in between. CDR3 length: 15 residues. The germline V gene encodes CDR1 MDHEN and CDR2 SYDVKM. CDR3 DNA sequence: TGTGCCAGCAGTTTAAATATGGGAGTCACCGGGGAGCTGTTTTTT. It is translated as CASSLNMGVTGELFF.

This clone showed up just once. This rearrangement joins TRBV9 to TRBJ1-2, with 7 bases matching TRBD1. The CDR3 has 16 residues. Germline V lookup: CDR1 SGDLS, CDR2 YYNGEE. Trimming removed 4 bases from V and 3 bases from J; junction bases left unmatched: 12. As DNA, the CDR3 is TGTGCCAGCAGCCCCCGTGAGGGGGCTTTCGACTATGGCTACACCTTC. Amino acids: CASSPREGAFDYGYTF.

The chain employs TRBV3-1 (or the pseudogene TRBV3-2) and TRBJ1-1; D is unclear. Per germline, CDR1 LGHDT and CDR2 YNNKEL (reference sequence). The CDR3 length is 14 residues. V dropped 3 bases and J dropped 1 base, with 9 bases sitting between them. CDR3 nucleotide sequence: TGTGCCAGCAGCCACGACGACTCGAACACTGAAGCTTTCTTT. It encodes CASSHDDSNTEAFF.

The chain employs TRBV7-2 and TRBJ1-3; D gene unclear. V lost 6 bases, J lost 0 bases, and 15 bases lay in between. The CDR3 sequence is 16 residues long. From germline, CDR1 is SGHTA and CDR2 FQGNSA. CDR3 DNA sequence: TGTGCCAGCAGTCTATATTACCGGGGCTCTGGAAACACCATATATTTT. It specifies CASSLYYRGSGNTIYF.

The rearrangement uses TRBV11-2 and TRBJ1-4; the D gene is possibly TRBD1 (5 bases). Trimming removed 5 bases from V and 3 bases from J, with 13 bases in between. This CDR3 is built from 15 residues. Germline loops: CDR1 SGHAT, CDR2 FQNNGV. The CDR3 sequence is CASSPRGLPNEKLFF. As DNA, the CDR3 is TGTGCCAGCAGCCCTAGGGGTCTCCCTAATGAAAAACTGTTTTTT.

V usage is TRBV20-1 and J usage is TRBJ2-1, with D unresolved. Trimming removed 5 bases at V and 8 bases at J, with 10 bases between. This CDR3 contains 11 residues. Germline V gene lookup returns CDR1 DFQATT and CDR2 SNEGSKA (reference sequence). CDR3 DNA: TGCAGTGCTTATTCGTTCGATGAGCAGTTCTTC. Translating it yields CSAYSFDEQFF.

This clone was seen many times. The gene calls are TRBV28 and TRBJ2-3; D might be TRBD2 (6 bases). V gave up 8 bases and J gave up 0 bases, with 18 bases separating them. The CDR3 is 16 amino acids. The germline CDR1 and CDR2 sequences are MDHEN and SYDVKM. For the CDR3, the DNA is TGTGCCAGCGACGGTGGGGGAGGTACTAGCACAGATACGCAGTATTTT. This encodes CASDGGGGTSTDTQYF.

The chain links TRBV19 to TRBJ2-5, with 8 nucleotides matching TRBD2. Germline CDR1 reads LNHDA; CDR2 reads SQIVND (reference sequence). Losses at the gene ends were 4 bases for V and 5 bases for J; bases not matched to a gene: 9. The CDR3 totals 15 residues. CDR3 loop: CASSRTSQRGETQYF. The CDR3 DNA follows: TGTGCCAGTAGTAGGACGTCACAGCGGGGGGAGACCCAGTACTTC.

The rearrangement joins TRBV19 to TRBJ2-7, with D tentatively TRBD2 (5 bases). Germline CDR1 is LNHDA and CDR2 is SQIVND (reference sequence). This CDR3 is built from 16 residues. Trimming removed 5 bases at V and 5 bases at J, with 22 bases between. The CDR3 DNA follows: TGTGCCAGTAGTCTCACGCCCCGGGGTTCCAGCCACGAGCAGTACTTC. Its translation: CASSLTPRGSSHEQYF.

The J gene is TRBJ1-1, the V gene TRBV12-5; D might be TRBD1 (6 bases). The CDR3 is 18 residues long. CDR1 is LGHNT, CDR2 FRNRAP, per germline. V was shortened by 1 base and J by 1 base, with 19 bases between the two germline ends. As DNA, the CDR3 is TGTGCTAGTGGTTTGGGAACCTCTCCGGGGGGCCGGAACACTGAAGCTTTCTTT. It translates to CASGLGTSPGGRNTEAFF. Looking up the rest from reference TRBV12-5 and TRBJ1-1 gives the full variable domain: DARVTQTPRHKVTEMGQEVTMRCQPILGHNTVFWYRQTMMQGLELLAYFRNRAPLDDSGMPKDRFSAEMPDATLATLKIQPSEPRDSAVYFCASGLGTSPGGRNTEAFFGQGTRLTVV.

The chain combines TRBV28 with TRBJ2-1; 9 bases fit TRBD1. The CDR3 has 16 amino acids. The trim removed 4 bases at V and 7 bases at J, leaving 11 bases unmatched. Germline V gene sequence: CDR1 MDHEN, CDR2 SYDVKM. The CDR3 sequence is CASSSPGQGSRNEQFF. The CDR3, as DNA: TGTGCCAGCAGTTCCCCAGGACAGGGGTCGAGGAATGAGCAGTTCTTC.

The V call is TRBV2, the J call TRBJ1-5; 7 nucleotides agree with TRBD1. Germline loops: CDR1 SNHLY, CDR2 FYNNEI. The CDR3 consists of 14 residues. Unmatched junction bases numbered 2, after V lost 4 bases and J lost 2 bases. The CDR3 DNA follows: TGTGCCAGCAGTGGACAGGGAGGCAATCAGCCCCAGCATTTT. It specifies CASSGQGGNQPQHF. The whole variable domain, filled in from reference TRBV2 and TRBJ1-5, reads EPEVTQTPSHQVTQMGQEVILRCVPISNHLYFYWYRQILGQKVEFLVSFYNNEISEKSEIFDDQFSVERPDGSNFTLKIRSTKLEDSAMYFCASSGQGGNQPQHFGDGTRLSIL.

The chain's CDR3 is CASSATGGMRPEQYF. Written as DNA, the CDR3 is TGTGCCAGCAGCGCCACAGGGGGCATGCGTCCCGAGCAGTACTTC. The chain has TRBV11-1 and TRBJ2-7, with 9 nucleotides matching TRBD1. The junction had 11 bases not matched to a gene; V was cut back by 5 bases and J by 6 bases. CDR1 is SGHAT and CDR2 is FQDESV in the germline V gene (reference sequence). This CDR3 is 15 amino acids long.

The chain couples TRBV5-4 to TRBJ2-5; D is perhaps TRBD1 (5 bases). Deletions cut 3 bases from V and 3 bases from J, with 12 bases between. In germline, CDR1 is SGHNT, CDR2 YYREEE (reference sequence). There are 14 residues in the CDR3. The CDR3 bases are TGTGCCAGCAGCTCGATAGACAGAGAAGAGACCCAGTACTTC. The encoded protein is CASSSIDREETQYF.

The J gene is TRBJ2-7, the V gene TRBV14; D ambiguous. Between the trimmed V and J ends, which lost 0 bases and 6 bases, there was a span of 15 bases. Germline V gives CDR1 SGHDN, CDR2 FVKESK. The CDR3 consists of 15 residues. The CDR3 nucleotides read TGTGCCAGCAGCCAAGACCAACCCCTAGGTGGCGAGCAGTACTTC. Translation: CASSQDQPLGGEQYF.

This clone was detected only once. This rearrangement joins TRBV10-3 to TRBJ2-6; 8 bases match TRBD1. The germline V gene has CDR1 ENHRY and CDR2 SYGVKD. V lost 11 bases to trimming and J lost 0 bases; unmatched junction nucleotides: 9. The CDR3 runs 16 residues. This CDR3 reads CASQTGASSGANVLTF. CDR3 in DNA: TGTGCCTCTCAGACAGGGGCCTCCTCTGGGGCCAACGTCCTGACTTTC.

This sequence joins TRBV27 and TRBJ2-1; no reliable D call. V was cut by 2 bases and J by 0 bases, with 11 bases left in between. The germline CDR1 and CDR2 sequences are MNHEY and SMNVEV (reference sequence). The CDR3 is 16 amino acids. CDR3 amino acids: CASSLTVPSSYNEQFF. The CDR3 DNA is TGTGCCAGCAGTTTAACGGTCCCGAGCTCCTACAATGAGCAGTTCTTC.

The chain joins TRBV9 to TRBJ1-1, with 9 positions matching TRBD1. The length of the CDR3 is 15 residues. The trim removed 3 bases at V and 0 bases at J, leaving 3 bases unmatched. In germline, CDR1 is SGDLS, CDR2 YYNGEE. CDR3 nucleotides: TGTGCCAGCAGCGAGACAGGGGGAATGAACACTGAAGCTTTCTTT. It codes for CASSETGGMNTEAFF.

The chain employs TRBV5-4 and TRBJ2-2; weak D call: TRBD1 (6 bases). Germline CDR1 SGHNT, CDR2 YYREEE (reference sequence). CDR3 length equals 12 residues. V was pared by 4 bases and J by 8 bases, with 9 bases between. The CDR3 protein is CASSGDKGELFF. The CDR3 coding sequence is TGTGCCAGCAGCGGGGACAAAGGGGAGCTGTTTTTT.

This chain joins TRBV4-1 and TRBJ2-5, with D maybe TRBD1 (5 bases). With 3 bases removed from V and 9 bases from J, the gap between germline ends came to 23 bases. Looked up from germline, CDR1 is MGHRA and CDR2 is YSYEKL. There are 16 residues in the CDR3. The CDR3 loop reads CASSQVEYGQVGAQYF. The CDR3 DNA sequence: TGCGCCAGCAGCCAGGTCGAGTATGGGCAGGTAGGGGCCCAGTACTTC.